Below are 26 T cell receptor beta chains sequenced from a single sample in a study of human T cells and chemical hapten exposure. Time point denoted: patch test 2, 6 weeks after DPC sensitization. As for treatment: therapeutic diphenylcyclopropenone sensitization with weekly scalp DPC. TCRdb re-derived calls from the RACE reads in MiXCR, one entry per CDR3 protein. The sample includes more than 80,000 distinct CDR3 sequences, roughly 10% of them seen just once. The input for sequencing was whole blood, taken in connection with sensitization to the hapten diphenylcyclopropenone (DPC). The receptors stem from a woman aged 45-59 years with alopecia areata. Some clones in this sample may be carry-over from other donors' samples.

The table lists this clonotype with a few counts. The chain carries TRBV6-5 and TRBJ1-2, with unresolved D. Germline loops: CDR1 MNHEY, CDR2 SVGAGI. Trimming stripped 2 bases from V and 7 bases from J, with 11 bases between. The CDR3 loop spans 13 amino acids. CDR3: CASSYASSGGYTF. The CDR3 DNA reads as TGTGCCAGCAGTTACGCTTCATCAGGTGGCTACACCTTC.

This clonotype occurred a few times. The J gene is TRBJ1-2, the V gene TRBV3-1; D possibly corresponds to TRBD1 (5 bases). Deletions cut 4 bases from V and 0 bases from J, with 18 bases between. CDR1 is LGHDT, CDR2 YNNKEL, per germline (reference sequence). CDR3 size: 17 residues. CDR3 in amino acids: CASSRLAHRRPNYGYTF. The CDR3 bases are TGTGCCAGCAGCCGTCTCGCCCACAGGAGACCTAACTATGGCTACACCTTC. Variable domain in full (rest from reference TRBV3-1 and TRBJ1-2): DTAVSQTPKYLVTQMGNDKSIKCEQNLGHDTMYWYKQDSKKFLKIMFSYNNKELIINETVPNRFSPKSPDKAHLNLHINSLELGDSAVYFCASSRLAHRRPNYGYTFGSGTRLTVV.

V is TRBV10-2 and J is TRBJ1-1, with D uncertain. Trimming removed 4 bases from V and 3 bases from J, with 9 bases in between. Germline values: CDR1 WSHSY, CDR2 SAAADI. The CDR3 sequence is 13 residues long. The CDR3 is CASSVSGDTEAFF. In nucleotides, the CDR3 is TGCGCCAGCAGTGTGAGCGGCGACACTGAAGCTTTCTTT.

This clonotype has only a few counts. The gene calls are TRBV20-1 and TRBJ2-7; 7 nucleotides line up with TRBD1. With 6 bases clipped from V and 0 bases from J, the junction kept 8 bases outside the gene matches. Germline CDR1 DFQATT, CDR2 SNEGSKA (reference sequence). This CDR3 spans 14 amino acids. CDR3 DNA: TGCAGTGCCGCTGGGACAGCGAGCTCCTACGAGCAGTACTTC. Its protein product is CSAAGTASSYEQYF.

This clonotype was counted a few times. V gene TRBV4-1 combines with J gene TRBJ1-2; tentatively, D is TRBD1 (6 bases). The germline V gene has CDR1 MGHRA and CDR2 YSYEKL. The CDR3 consists of 16 residues. Deletions cut 4 bases from V and 4 bases from J, with 19 bases between. The CDR3 DNA reads as TGCGCCAGCAGCCCACGAGAAGGCGACAGGAGCTATGGCTACACCTTC. Amino acid sequence: CASSPREGDRSYGYTF.

A few counts support this clonotype. The V and J genes are TRBV12-3 or TRBV12-4 and TRBJ1-3, with 7 bases aligning to TRBD1. This CDR3 region has 20 residues. V lost 3 bases and J lost 0; bases outside the gene matches: 17. The CDR3 bases are TGTGCCAGCAGTTTCCCCTCATATAGTCCGGGACAGATCTCTGGAAACACCATATATTTT. It translates to CASSFPSYSPGQISGNTIYF.

The CDR3 DNA follows: TGTGCCAGCAGCTGGGCTAGCGGGGTGAATGAGCAGTTCTTC. Amino acid sequence: CASSWASGVNEQFF. This rearrangement joins TRBV7-2 to TRBJ2-1; 9 bases agree with TRBD2. This CDR3 contains 14 residues. V was pared by 4 bases and J by 7 bases, with 5 bases of the junction left unmatched. Looked up from germline, CDR1 is SGHTA and CDR2 is FQGNSA.

This clonotype was found many times. The chain employs TRBV7-8 and TRBJ2-1; 12 bases match TRBD2. The CDR3 extends over 16 amino acids. The V segment lost 4 bases and the J segment 3 bases; nucleotides outside the gene matches: 4. Germline V gives CDR1 SGHVS, CDR2 FQNEAQ. The CDR3 sequence: CASSSGLAGLYNEQFF. CDR3 in DNA: TGTGCCAGCAGCTCGGGACTAGCGGGCCTCTACAATGAGCAGTTCTTC.

This clonotype was detected a few times. The rearrangement uses TRBV7-9 and TRBJ1-2; TRBD1 is a possible D gene (6 bases). Germline V CDR1 and CDR2: SEHNR, FQNEAQ (reference sequence). With 1 base removed from V and 10 bases from J, the gap between germline ends came to 19 bases. The CDR3 consists of 15 residues. Written as DNA, the CDR3 is TGTGCCAGCAGCTTAGGACTCGGCAGGGGACAATTCTACACCTTC. This sequence encodes CASSLGLGRGQFYTF.

The sample holds many counts of this clonotype. The V and J genes are TRBV12-3 or TRBV12-4 and TRBJ2-7; TRBD2 agrees at 10 bases. CDR3 length: 18 amino acids. V lost 3 bases and J lost 5; bases outside the gene matches: 16. The DNA of the CDR3 is TGTGCCAGCAGTTTGGGCCGACGGGGACTAGCGAGAGGGGACGAGCAGTACTTC. Translating gives CASSLGRRGLARGDEQYF.

The CDR3 nucleotides read TGTGCCAGCAGTTTAAGTCAGGGTAATCAGCCCCAGCATTTT. It codes for CASSLSQGNQPQHF. V usage is TRBV12-3 or TRBV12-4 and J usage is TRBJ1-5; the D gene is possibly TRBD1 (5 bases). The ends were cut back, 2 bases at V and 4 bases at J, with 9 bases in the middle. The CDR3 totals 14 residues.

This clonotype appeared many times. The CDR3 protein is CASSFSPTGTASNIQYF. CDR3 bases: TGTGCCAGCAGCTTCTCCCCCACCGGGACAGCTTCAAACATTCAGTACTTC. The V call is TRBV5-6, the J call TRBJ2-4; TRBD1 aligns across 7 bases. V was pared by 2 bases and J by 6 bases, with 14 bases of the junction left unmatched. The CDR3 is 17 residues long. The germline CDR1 and CDR2 sequences are SGHDT and YYEEEE.

This clonotype was seen repeatedly, ten times or more. The chain joins TRBV6-4 to TRBJ2-1; possibly TRBD1 for D (5 bases). V was pared by 5 bases and J by 4 bases, with 12 bases between. The CDR3 spans 14 residues. Germline V gene data show CDR1 as MRHNA and CDR2 as SNTAGT. This CDR3 is CASSMDNVYNEQFF. In DNA, the CDR3 is TGTGCCAGCAGTATGGACAACGTTTACAATGAGCAGTTCTTC.

This clonotype was recorded at least ten times. The gene calls are TRBV15 and TRBJ2-2; D call uncertain. The CDR3 is 16 amino acids. V lost 3 bases and J lost 1, with 12 bases in between. Per germline, CDR1 LNHNV and CDR2 YYDKDF (reference sequence). The CDR3 DNA sequence: TGTGCCACCAGCAGTATAAATCCCAAGAACACCGGGGAGCTGTTTTTT. It encodes CATSSINPKNTGELFF.

This clonotype has a count of ten or more. The chain carries TRBV28 and TRBJ2-3, with 9 bases aligning to TRBD2. The J segment lost 2 bases and the V segment lost 6 bases, leaving 3 bases of the junction unmatched. CDR3 length: 14 residues. CDR1 is MDHEN and CDR2 is SYDVKM in the germline V gene. The CDR3 reads CASRSSGTTDTQYF. Here the CDR3 DNA reads TGTGCCAGCAGATCTAGCGGGACCACAGATACGCAGTATTTT.

This clonotype was observed a few times. This may be a read error: a much more frequent sequence differs by one nucleotide. This chain joins TRBV29-1 and TRBJ1-1; D may be TRBD1 (6 bases). The CDR3 is 14 residues long. The germline V gene encodes CDR1 SQVTM and CDR2 ANQGSEA. The CDR3 DNA reads as TGCCGCGTTGAAGACAAACAGGGACGTGGGTTAGCTTTCTTT. It codes for CRVEDKQGRGLAFF.

There are many counts of this clonotype. The chain is built from TRBV28 and TRBJ2-2; possibly TRBD1 for D (6 bases). CDR1 MDHEN and CDR2 SYDVKM come from the germline V gene. CDR3 length: 14 amino acids. Trimming stripped 6 bases from V and 4 bases from J, with 12 bases between. Written as DNA, the CDR3 is TGTGCCAGCAGCACTAGGGGGAGCACCGGGGAGCTGTTTTTT. It specifies CASSTRGSTGELFF. Filled out from reference TRBV28 and TRBJ2-2, the complete variable domain reads DVKVTQSSRYLVKRTGEKVFLECVQDMDHENMFWYRQDPGLGLRLIYFSYDVKMKEKGDIPEGYSVSREKKERFSLILESASTNQTSMYLCASSTRGSTGELFFGEGSRLTVL.

At least ten counts were recorded for this clonotype. The chain uses TRBV14 and TRBJ2-3, with D perhaps matching TRBD1 (5 bases). Germline V gene lookup returns CDR1 SGHDN and CDR2 FVKESK. V lost 0 bases, J lost 2 bases, and 15 bases lay in between. The CDR3 spans 17 residues. The CDR3 spells CASSQDLLRQLTDTQYF. In DNA form, the CDR3 reads TGTGCCAGCAGCCAAGATCTTTTGAGACAGCTCACAGATACGCAGTATTTT.

V usage is TRBV3-1 and J usage is TRBJ2-5; D might be TRBD2 (6 bases). In germline, CDR1 is LGHDT, CDR2 YNNKEL (reference sequence). The ends were cut back, 4 bases at V and 5 bases at J, with 23 bases in the middle. CDR3 length: 17 amino acids. CDR3 residues: CASSPFRGGNLQETQYF. Here the CDR3 DNA reads TGTGCCAGCAGCCCGTTTAGGGGCGGGAACCTACAGGAGACCCAGTACTTC.

This clonotype was seen repeatedly, ten times or more. This chain links TRBV19 with TRBJ1-5; D might be TRBD1 (5 bases). The V and J ends lost 0 bases and 4 bases respectively, with 19 bases between them. This CDR3 has 18 residues. CDR1 is LNHDA and CDR2 is SQIVND in the germline V gene (reference sequence). The CDR3 DNA follows: TGTGCCAGTAGTATAGAAGGATCAGGGTCCAGGGCTAATCAGCCCCAGCATTTT. Translated: CASSIEGSGSRANQPQHF.

This clonotype was observed many times. The chain employs TRBV5-1 and TRBJ2-3; D not resolved. Trimming removed 0 bases at V and 2 bases at J, with 7 bases between. CDR3 length equals 14 residues. Germline CDR1 is SGHRS and CDR2 is YFSETQ. CDR3 DNA sequence: TGCGCCAGCAGCTTGGAGAAAGACACAGATACGCAGTATTTT. Amino acids: CASSLEKDTDTQYF.

There are a few counts of this clonotype. V is TRBV27 and J is TRBJ2-7; D is undetermined. V lost 5 bases and J lost 2, with 16 bases in between. CDR1 and CDR2 (germline): MNHEY, SMNVEV (reference sequence). The CDR3 is made up of 15 amino acids. The CDR3 DNA reads as TGTGCCAGCAGTCCGCGAGCAGGCGTGACCTACGAGCAGTACTTC. It yields the protein CASSPRAGVTYEQYF.

The table lists this clonotype with many counts. V gene TRBV29-1 combines with J gene TRBJ2-1; 12 bases agree with TRBD2. V shed 5 bases, J shed 10 bases, and the junction held 9 bases outside the gene matches. Germline V CDR1 and CDR2: SQVTM, ANQGSEA. The CDR3 loop spans 14 amino acids. This CDR3 reads CSVSTSGGPDEQFF. The DNA for the CDR3 is TGCAGCGTTTCGACTAGCGGGGGACCGGACGAGCAGTTCTTC.

Ten or more counts support this clonotype. CDR3 amino acids: CSVAQLNQPQHF. CDR3 nucleotide sequence: TGCAGCGTTGCCCAATTAAATCAGCCCCAGCATTTT. The genes are TRBV29-1 and TRBJ1-5; D unclear. V dropped 4 bases and J dropped 4 bases, with 8 bases sitting between them. CDR1 is SQVTM and CDR2 is ANQGSEA in the germline V gene. CDR3 size: 12 residues.

The chain combines TRBV27 with TRBJ1-6; D gene ambiguous. Germline-derived CDR1 and CDR2 are MNHEY and SMNVEV (reference sequence). The length of the CDR3 is 13 residues. Trimming shortened V by 3 bases and J by 7 bases, and 7 bases separated the two germline ends. CDR3 bases: TGTGCCAGCAGTTTGACACAAAATTCACCCCTCCACTTT. This encodes CASSLTQNSPLHF.

This clonotype was counted a few times. The rearrangement uses TRBV24-1 and TRBJ2-1; TRBD2 agrees at 10 bases. Germline V lookup: CDR1 KGHDR, CDR2 SFDVKD. This CDR3 is built from 16 residues. V shed 4 bases, J shed 4 bases, and the junction held 6 bases outside the gene matches. The CDR3 loop reads CATSEPGTSVYNEQFF. DNA for the CDR3: TGTGCCACCAGTGAGCCCGGGACTAGCGTTTACAATGAGCAGTTCTTC.